This T cell receptor (beta chain) was profiled in a study of blood T cells in healthy people across ages. The CDR3 totals 13 residues. Germline CDR1 and CDR2: GTSNPN and SVGIG (reference sequence). V lost 0 bases to trimming and J lost 7 bases, with 12 bases between them. A second roughly 6 to 12 cycle PCR used barcoded and J-beta primers. One entry per CDR3 protein, called by TCRdb with MiXCR from the 5' RACE reads. The table lists 450,000 to 700,000 distinct CDR3 sequences, about 25% of them singletons, with around 20% in the top ten. The chain combines TRBV30 with TRBJ1-2; no clear D gene. What was sequenced was blood. The clonotype comes from a woman aged 65 to 85 in good health. CDR3 sequence reads: CAWSVDYVGGYTF. The CDR3 region has the DNA TGTGCCTGGAGTGTAGATTACGTGGGTGGCTACACCTTC.